This T cell receptor beta chain was sequenced in a study of CD8 T cells in ankylosing spondylitis (dated by TCRdb to 2016 to 2017). Context from the whole study: The study profiled T cell receptor beta repertoires in healthy donors and ankylosing spondylitis patients to find disease-linked TCR variants. In total, the full study cohort was made up of roughly 110 healthy donors and approximately 27 ankylosing spondylitis patients. Peripheral blood samples were taken, and synovial fluid was additionally collected from ankylosing spondylitis patients.

Study-wide findings and limitations: The disease-linked clones showed a CD8+ phenotype and occurred at relatively low frequencies in peripheral blood. Some motif variants had previously been reported in the synovial fluid and blood of reactive arthritis patients, which suggests shared mechanisms of disease initiation. Blood from ankylosing spondylitis patients appeared to be characterized by a TCR beta motif composed of eight highly homologous amino acid variants. The disease-linked clones were reported to be significantly enriched in matched synovial fluid samples from ankylosing spondylitis patients.

This clonotype was detected many times. Its specific antigen is unknown. Per-nucleotide qualities are absent, and no much larger clonotype sits a single base away. Reading the germline V gene (reference sequence) gives CDR1 GTSNPN and CDR2 SVGIG. A distance of 9 bases separates the germline ends of V and J, which lose 5 bases and 1 base respectively. Counted from cysteine to phenylalanine, this CDR3 has 13 amino acids. Only the CDR3 DNA is retained, 39 bases long and in frame from the first base. The instrument given in TCRdb is Illumina HiSeq 2500. Quantitative 5'-RACE with molecular barcodes was used to prepare TCR beta libraries. In the original analysis: Disease-linked TCR variants were identified with a new computational method built on a probabilistic model of VDJ rearrangement. In-frame beta chains were kept once TCRdb had trimmed the public reads at Q25 with fastp and called clones with MiXCR. Each record represents a unique CDR3 protein, reported with the most common genes and DNA among its rows. The V and J calls follow TCRdb's processing rather than the paper's. For this sample there are 150,000 to 200,000 distinct CDR3 sequences; roughly 18% appear just once. The top ten clonotypes cover around 4.1% of the sample.

Rearrangement joined TRBV30 to TRBJ1-5; the D gene is not confidently resolved. The receptor's source is a male donor between 5 and 35 years old with ankylosing spondylitis or in good health (not recorded which). Donor details come from another sample of the same person, matched by shared clones. Sequencing was done on a sample of blood, either unsorted or a sorted T cell fraction (not recorded which). The bases are TGTGCCTGGGCCGATATGAGCAATCAGCCCCAGCATTTT. This translates into CAWADMSNQPQHF.